Following are 24 T cell receptor beta chains from one sample sequenced in a study of read filtering for tumor transcriptome and immune sequencing. This library used about 360 ng RNA and molecular barcoded adaptors spanning alpha/delta and beta/gamma chains. TCRdb processed the reads anew with MiXCR; each CDR3 protein has one entry. The sample has roughly 69,000 distinct CDR3 sequences; more than 11% are singletons. Specimen: a population of CD138-negative cells sorted from bone marrow. The receptors were gathered from a donor older than 35 with multiple myeloma.

This clonotype has a count of ten or more. This chain joins TRBV5-1 and TRBJ2-2; 9 nucleotides align to TRBD2. V gave up 2 bases and J gave up 5 bases; unmatched junction bases: 16. Germline V gene lookup returns CDR1 SGHRS and CDR2 YFSETQ. The CDR3 is 19 amino acids. The DNA of the CDR3 is TGCGCCAGCAGCTTCAGATCGGACAGCGGGAGGTTATCGACCGGGGAGCTGTTTTTT. Translation gives CASSFRSDSGRLSTGELFF.

Many counts were recorded for this clonotype. Here the CDR3 reads CASSWGQGETQYF. DNA of the CDR3: TGTGCCAGCAGCTGGGGCCAGGGGGAGACCCAGTACTTC. This chain links TRBV7-9 with TRBJ2-5; D may be TRBD1 (6 bases). This CDR3 region has 13 residues. The V and J ends lost 4 bases and 5 bases respectively, with 11 bases between them. CDR1 and CDR2 (germline): SEHNR, FQNEAQ (reference sequence).

This clonotype was counted a few times. V usage is TRBV12-3 or TRBV12-4 and J usage is TRBJ2-5; possibly TRBD1 for D (6 bases). V lost 2 bases and J lost 4, with 11 bases in between. The CDR3 has 14 amino acids. CDR3 DNA sequence: TGTGCCAGCAGTTTAAGAGAGGGGGTAGAGACCCAGTACTTC. This translates into CASSLREGVETQYF.

This clonotype was recorded many times. The gene calls are TRBV5-1 and TRBJ2-1; 12 bases map to TRBD2. The trim removed 4 bases at V and 7 bases at J, leaving 6 bases unmatched. The CDR3 is 15 residues long. Per the germline V gene, CDR1 is SGHRS and CDR2 is YFSETQ. CDR3 amino acids: CASSLLAGGGNEQFF. The CDR3 nucleotides are TGCGCCAGCAGCCTACTAGCGGGAGGTGGTAATGAGCAGTTCTTC. Variable domain in full (rest from reference TRBV5-1 and TRBJ2-1): KAGVTQTPRYLIKTRGQQVTLSCSPISGHRSVSWYQQTPGQGLQFLFEYFSETQRNKGNFPGRFSGRQFSNSRSEMNVSTLELGDSALYLCASSLLAGGGNEQFFGPGTRLTVL.

The sample holds many counts of this clonotype. The chain has TRBV5-6 and TRBJ2-2; either TRBD1 or TRBD2 may fit D (5 bases each). Trimming took 4 bases from V and 6 from J, leaving 13 bases between them. The germline gives CDR1 SGHDT, CDR2 YYEEEE. The CDR3 has 14 amino acids. CDR3 in amino acids: CASSVSLGAGELFF. The CDR3 region has the DNA TGTGCCAGCAGCGTGTCCCTGGGGGCCGGGGAGCTGTTTTTT.

This clonotype has at least ten counts. The V and J genes are TRBV20-1 and TRBJ2-1; 12 bases align to TRBD2. The CDR3 loop spans 16 amino acids. Trimming took 6 bases from V and 1 from J; bases not matched to a gene: 7. CDR1 is DFQATT, CDR2 SNEGSKA, per germline (reference sequence). This chain's CDR3 is CSALPTSGRSYNEQFF. CDR3 sequence (DNA): TGCAGTGCCCTACCGACTAGCGGGAGATCCTACAATGAGCAGTTCTTC.

In this sample, this clonotype turned up many times. The rearrangement links TRBV11-2 to TRBJ2-7; TRBD1 matches 8 bases. Germline loops: CDR1 SGHAT, CDR2 FQNNGV. The CDR3 loop spans 16 amino acids. Trimming at V came to 5 bases and at J to 5 bases, leaving 14 bases not matched to a gene. CDR3: CASSPGGRGRTHEQYF. The CDR3 nucleotides read TGTGCCAGCAGCCCAGGGGGCCGGGGGCGCACTCACGAGCAGTACTTC.

This clonotype was seen just once. The chain couples TRBV24-1 to TRBJ1-2; 10 bases line up with TRBD1. The CDR3 covers 15 residues. V lost 6 bases and J lost 7; bases outside the gene matches: 10. Germline loops: CDR1 KGHDR, CDR2 SFDVKD. The CDR3 DNA sequence: TGTGCCACCAGTTTGCCTCCGGGACAGGGGTCTGGCTACACCTTC. Its translation: CATSLPPGQGSGYTF.

The J gene is TRBJ2-7, the V gene TRBV6-6, with 8 bases aligning to TRBD2. Germline assignment: CDR1 MNHNY and CDR2 SVGAGI (reference sequence). V gave up 5 bases and J gave up 2 bases; unmatched junction bases: 5. This CDR3 is 14 amino acids long. CDR3 nucleotide sequence: TGTGCCAGCAGTACTCCCGGGAGGGCCTACGAGCAGTACTTC. Translating gives CASSTPGRAYEQYF.

V is TRBV30 and J is TRBJ2-3; tentative D call: TRBD2 (5 bases). The V and J ends lost 2 bases and 2 bases respectively, with 8 bases between them. CDR1 GTSNPN and CDR2 SVGIG come from the germline V gene (reference sequence). The CDR3 covers 13 residues. As DNA, the CDR3 is TGTGCCTGGAGTATGAGGGACACAGATACGCAGTATTTT. Its translation is CAWSMRDTDTQYF.

The chain uses TRBV20-1 and TRBJ2-3; no clear D. Trimming pared 3 bases from V and 4 bases from J, leaving 14 bases between. The CDR3 totals 14 residues. The germline V gene encodes CDR1 DFQATT and CDR2 SNEGSKA (reference sequence). As DNA, the CDR3 is TGCAGTGCTAGTTTATCCGGGTCCGCAGATACGCAGTATTTT. Its protein product is CSASLSGSADTQYF.

This clonotype was found many times. V and J are TRBV28 and TRBJ2-1, with 16 bases matching TRBD2. This CDR3 has 16 amino acids. CDR1 and CDR2 from the germline V gene are MDHEN and SYDVKM. Losses at the gene ends were 5 bases for V and 8 bases for J; bases not matched to a gene: 6. CDR3 loop: CASSGTSGRAGYEQFF. Written as DNA, the CDR3 is TGTGCCAGCAGTGGGACTAGCGGGAGGGCCGGTTATGAGCAGTTCTTC.

Points on this clonotype: A much larger clone is a single base away; this may be a read error. The rearrangement uses TRBV12-5 and TRBJ2-5, with D hard to call. The CDR3 runs 11 residues. Germline V gene sequence: CDR1 LGHNT, CDR2 FRNRAP. The CDR3 DNA reads as TGTGCTTGTGGTGCCCTGGAGACCCAGTACTTC. Its protein is CACGALETQYF.

A word on this clonotype: A much bigger clone sits one base away, suggesting this may be a read error. The chain has TRBV27 and TRBJ1-1, with 7 bases fitting TRBD1. From germline, CDR1 is MNHEY and CDR2 SMNVEV (reference sequence). This CDR3 contains 16 residues. CDR3 nucleotide sequence: TGTGCCAGCAGTCCCAAATGGACAGGAAGCGACGTTGAAGCTTCCTTT. Translated: CASSPKWTGSDVEASF.

As for this clonotype: A much larger clone lies a single base off, so this may be a read error. The conserved final phenylalanine or tryptophan is absent from the CDR3, which likely points to a read error. The chain links TRBV6-2 or TRBV6-3 to TRBJ2-7; tentatively, D is TRBD1 (6 bases). This CDR3 is built from 14 residues. The V and J ends lost 6 bases and 2 bases respectively, with 14 bases between them. Germline V gene lookup returns CDR1 MNHEY and CDR2 SVGEGT. As DNA, the CDR3 is TGTGCCAGCAGGAACAGGGTTACCGCCTACGAGCAGTACCTC. Translation: CASRNRVTAYEQYL.

In regard to this clonotype: A much larger clone sits a single nucleotide away, making a read error possible. Likely a read error: the CDR3 ends without its conserved phenylalanine or tryptophan. The rearrangement joins TRBV29-1 to TRBJ2-7; 8 bases are a match to TRBD2. V was clipped by 4 bases and J by 2 bases; unmatched bases: 4. The length of the CDR3 is 13 residues. Germline CDR1 and CDR2: SQVTM and ANQGSEA. CDR3 DNA: TGCAGCGTTGGTCTTAGCGGGACCTACGAGCAGTACCTC. Its protein is CSVGLSGTYEQYL.

This clonotype was seen many times. The V gene is TRBV15, the J gene TRBJ1-5; D call uncertain. Looked up from germline, CDR1 is LNHNV and CDR2 is YYDKDF (reference sequence). The CDR3 is made up of 12 amino acids. V was cut by 8 bases and J by 5 bases, with 10 bases left in between. CDR3 nucleotides: TGTGCCACCGCTGACACCCATCAGCCCCAGCATTTT. It is translated as CATADTHQPQHF.

The V gene is TRBV7-9, the J gene TRBJ2-1, with 10 bases fitting TRBD1. The CDR3 extends over 16 amino acids. CDR1 is SEHNR, CDR2 FQNEAQ, per germline (reference sequence). J was trimmed by 6 bases and V by 4 bases; bases with no gene match: 9. The CDR3 nucleotides read TGTGCCAGCAGCTCCCGTCGGGACAGGGGATCCAATGAGCAGTTCTTC. Translating gives CASSSRRDRGSNEQFF.

This clonotype showed up many times. The J gene is TRBJ2-1, the V gene TRBV7-9, with D hard to call. V shed 5 bases and J shed 12 bases, with 11 bases lying between them. Germline V gene lookup returns CDR1 SEHNR and CDR2 FQNEAQ (reference sequence). The CDR3 is made up of 11 amino acids. The CDR3 DNA is TGTGCCAGCAGCCGTGGACCTCCGCAGTTCTTC. It specifies CASSRGPPQFF.

This clonotype was detected ten times or more. The chain carries TRBV4-3 and TRBJ1-1; 10 nucleotides align to TRBD1. Germline V gene data show CDR1 as LGHNA and CDR2 as YSLEER. J was trimmed by 5 bases and V by 1 base; bases with no gene match: 4. The CDR3 consists of 15 residues. The CDR3 bases are TGCGCCAGCAGCCAAGGACGACAGGGGGCGACTGAAGCTTTCTTT. The encoded protein is CASSQGRQGATEAFF.

The chain combines TRBV20-1 with TRBJ2-1; no definite D call. CDR1 DFQATT and CDR2 SNEGSKA come from the germline V gene (reference sequence). There are 15 residues in the CDR3. Trimming cost V 3 bases and J 5 bases, with 17 bases left between them. CDR3 in amino acids: CSARRPGLSHNEQFF. CDR3 DNA: TGCAGTGCTAGGAGACCGGGCCTAAGCCACAATGAGCAGTTCTTC.

This clonotype was picked up many times. The rearrangement uses TRBV7-2 and TRBJ2-3; 14 nucleotides align to TRBD2. Germline loops: CDR1 SGHTA, CDR2 FQGNSA. This CDR3 is 16 amino acids long. J was trimmed by 1 base and V by 5 bases; bases with no gene match: 2. Here the CDR3 DNA reads TGTGCCAGCAGCCAGGGACTAGCGGGAGGCACAGATACGCAGTATTTT. This sequence encodes CASSQGLAGGTDTQYF.

This clonotype was recorded at least ten times. The rearrangement links TRBV7-3 to TRBJ1-1; weak D call: TRBD1 (5 bases). The CDR3 is 16 amino acids. V was clipped by 5 bases and J by 1 base, with 17 bases between them. The germline CDR1 and CDR2 sequences are SGHTA and FQGTGA. The chain's CDR3 is CASSPPIGGANTEAFF. In DNA, the CDR3 is TGTGCCAGCAGCCCCCCCATCGGTGGGGCGAACACTGAAGCTTTCTTT.

At least ten counts were recorded for this clonotype. The rearrangement joins TRBV20-1 to TRBJ2-7; TRBD2 agrees at 7 bases. This CDR3 spans 12 amino acids. Germline assignment: CDR1 DFQATT and CDR2 SNEGSKA (reference sequence). Germline trimming cut 3 bases from V and 6 bases from J; bases unmatched to any gene: 5. The CDR3 DNA sequence: TGCAGTGCTAGCCGGGGGGTATCCGAGCAGTACTTC. Translated: CSASRGVSEQYF.